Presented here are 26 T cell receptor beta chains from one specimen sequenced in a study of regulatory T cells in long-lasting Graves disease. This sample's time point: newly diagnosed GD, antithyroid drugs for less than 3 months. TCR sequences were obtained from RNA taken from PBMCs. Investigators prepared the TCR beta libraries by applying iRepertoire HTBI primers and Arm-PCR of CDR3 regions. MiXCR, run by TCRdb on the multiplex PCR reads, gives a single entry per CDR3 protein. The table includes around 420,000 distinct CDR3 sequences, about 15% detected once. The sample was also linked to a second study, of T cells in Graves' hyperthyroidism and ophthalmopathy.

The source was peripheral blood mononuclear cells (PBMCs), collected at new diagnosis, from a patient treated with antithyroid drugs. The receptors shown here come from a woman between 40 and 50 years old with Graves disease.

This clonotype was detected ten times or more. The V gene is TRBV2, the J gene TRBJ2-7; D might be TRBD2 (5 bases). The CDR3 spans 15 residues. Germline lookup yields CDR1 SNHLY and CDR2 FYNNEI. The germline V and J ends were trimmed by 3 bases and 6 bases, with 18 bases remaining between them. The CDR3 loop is CASSDRSSSTVEQYF. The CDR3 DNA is TGTGCCAGCAGTGATCGTTCTTCTAGCACAGTCGAGCAGTACTTC.

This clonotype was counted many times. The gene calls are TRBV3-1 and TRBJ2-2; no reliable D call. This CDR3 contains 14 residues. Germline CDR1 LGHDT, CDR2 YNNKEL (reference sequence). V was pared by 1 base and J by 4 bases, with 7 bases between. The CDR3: CASSQAGRTGELFF. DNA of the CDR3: TGTGCCAGCAGCCAAGCAGGTCGCACCGGGGAGCTGTTTTTT. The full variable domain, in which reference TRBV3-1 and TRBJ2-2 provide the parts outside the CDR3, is DTAVSQTPKYLVTQMGNDKSIKCEQNLGHDTMYWYKQDSKKFLKIMFSYNNKELIINETVPNRFSPKSPDKAHLNLHINSLELGDSAVYFCASSQAGRTGELFFGEGSRLTVL.

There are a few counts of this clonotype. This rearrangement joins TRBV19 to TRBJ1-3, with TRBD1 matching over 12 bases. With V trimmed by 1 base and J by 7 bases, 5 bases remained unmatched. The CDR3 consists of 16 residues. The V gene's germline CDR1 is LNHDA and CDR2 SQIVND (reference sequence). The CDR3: CASSIVGQGAWNTIYF. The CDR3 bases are TGTGCCAGTAGTATAGTGGGACAGGGGGCATGGAACACCATATATTTT. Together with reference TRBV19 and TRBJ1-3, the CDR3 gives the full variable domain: DGGITQSPKYLFRKEGQNVTLSCEQNLNHDAMYWYRQDPGQGLRLIYYSQIVNDFQKGDIAEGYSVSREKKESFPLTVTSAQKNPTAFYLCASSIVGQGAWNTIYFGEGSWLTVV.

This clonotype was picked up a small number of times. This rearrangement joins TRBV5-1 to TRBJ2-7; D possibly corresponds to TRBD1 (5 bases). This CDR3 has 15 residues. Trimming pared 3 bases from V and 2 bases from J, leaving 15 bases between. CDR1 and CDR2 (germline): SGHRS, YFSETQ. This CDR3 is CASSWGRVSAYEQYF. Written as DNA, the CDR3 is TGCGCCAGCAGCTGGGGCAGGGTTTCGGCCTACGAGCAGTACTTC.

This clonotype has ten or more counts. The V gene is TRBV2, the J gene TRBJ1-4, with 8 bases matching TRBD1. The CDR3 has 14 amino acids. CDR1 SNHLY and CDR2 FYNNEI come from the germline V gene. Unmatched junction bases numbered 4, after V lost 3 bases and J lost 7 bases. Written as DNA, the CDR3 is TGTGCCAGCAGTGAGGGCAGGGGGCCTGAAAAACTGTTTTTT. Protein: CASSEGRGPEKLFF.

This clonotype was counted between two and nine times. CDR3 DNA: TGTGCCAGCAGTTCAGCGGGAGTAGCCCAAGAGACCCAGTACTTC. It is translated as CASSSAGVAQETQYF. The rearrangement links TRBV9 to TRBJ2-5, with TRBD2 matching 8 bases. CDR3 size: 15 residues. Germline lookup yields CDR1 SGDLS and CDR2 YYNGEE. V was pared by 5 bases and J by 1 base, with 7 bases of the junction left unmatched.

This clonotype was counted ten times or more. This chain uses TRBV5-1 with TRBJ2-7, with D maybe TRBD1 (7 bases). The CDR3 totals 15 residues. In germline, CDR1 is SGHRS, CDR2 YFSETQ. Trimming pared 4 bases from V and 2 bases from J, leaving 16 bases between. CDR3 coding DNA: TGCGCCAGCAGCCTTGGGGGGACAGAGGCCTACGAGCAGTACTTC. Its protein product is CASSLGGTEAYEQYF.

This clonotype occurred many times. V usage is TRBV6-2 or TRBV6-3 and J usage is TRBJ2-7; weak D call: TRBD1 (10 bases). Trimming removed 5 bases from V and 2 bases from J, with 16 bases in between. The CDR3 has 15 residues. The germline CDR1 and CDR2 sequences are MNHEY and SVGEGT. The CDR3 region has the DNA TGTGCCAGCAGTCTAGCGGGACAGGGGACCTACGAGCAGTACTTC. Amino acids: CASSLAGQGTYEQYF.

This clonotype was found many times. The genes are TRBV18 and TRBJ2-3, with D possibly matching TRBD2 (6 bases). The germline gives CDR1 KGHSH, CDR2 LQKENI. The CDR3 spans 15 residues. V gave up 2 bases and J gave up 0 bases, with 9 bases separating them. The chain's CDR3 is CASSPSGFSTDTQYF. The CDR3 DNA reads TGTGCCAGCTCACCAAGCGGGTTTAGCACAGATACGCAGTATTTT.

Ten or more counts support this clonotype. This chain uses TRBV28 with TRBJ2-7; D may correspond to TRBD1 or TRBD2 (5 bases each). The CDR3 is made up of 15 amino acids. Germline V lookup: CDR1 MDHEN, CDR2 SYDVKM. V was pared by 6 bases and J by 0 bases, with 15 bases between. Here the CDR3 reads CASRSQGTDSYEQYF. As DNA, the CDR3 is TGTGCCAGCAGGTCACAAGGGACCGACTCCTACGAGCAGTACTTC.

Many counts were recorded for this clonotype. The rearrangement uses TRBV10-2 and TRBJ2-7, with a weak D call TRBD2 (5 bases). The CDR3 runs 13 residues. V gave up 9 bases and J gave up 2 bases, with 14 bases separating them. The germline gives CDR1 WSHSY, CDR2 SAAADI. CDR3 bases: TGCGCCAGTAAGTTTGCGGGTACCTACGAGCAGTACTTC. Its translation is CASKFAGTYEQYF.

The CDR3 loop reads CASSQGTSGRAVDEQFF. CDR3 DNA: TGTGCCAGCAGCCAAGGGACTAGCGGGAGGGCCGTGGATGAGCAGTTCTTC. The chain uses TRBV7-2 and TRBJ2-1, with TRBD2 identical over 16 bases. The CDR3 extends over 17 amino acids. V dropped 5 bases and J dropped 8; count of bases not matched to a gene: 9. In germline, CDR1 is SGHTA, CDR2 FQGNSA.

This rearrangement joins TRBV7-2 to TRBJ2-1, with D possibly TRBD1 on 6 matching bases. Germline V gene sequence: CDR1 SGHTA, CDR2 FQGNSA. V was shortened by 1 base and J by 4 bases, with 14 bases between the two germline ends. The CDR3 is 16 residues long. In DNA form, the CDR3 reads TGTGCCAGCAGCTTAGGACACCGGGACATTTACAATGAGCAGTTCTTC. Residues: CASSLGHRDIYNEQFF. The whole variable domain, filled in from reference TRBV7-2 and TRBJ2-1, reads GAGVSQSPSNKVTEKGKDVELRCDPISGHTALYWYRQSLGQGLEFLIYFQGNSAPDKSGLPSDRFSAERTGGSVSTLTIQRTQQEDSAVYLCASSLGHRDIYNEQFFGPGTRLTVL.

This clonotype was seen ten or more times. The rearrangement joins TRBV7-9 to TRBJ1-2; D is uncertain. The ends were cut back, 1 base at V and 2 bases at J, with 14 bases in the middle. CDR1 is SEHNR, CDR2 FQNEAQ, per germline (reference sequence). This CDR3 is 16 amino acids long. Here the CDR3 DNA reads TGTGCCAGCAGCTTAGTCCGATCTACAAGAAACTATGGCTACACCTTC. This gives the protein CASSLVRSTRNYGYTF.

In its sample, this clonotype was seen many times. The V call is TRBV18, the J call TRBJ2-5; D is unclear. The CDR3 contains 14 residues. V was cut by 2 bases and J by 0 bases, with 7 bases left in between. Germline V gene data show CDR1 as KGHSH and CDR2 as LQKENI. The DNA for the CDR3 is TGTGCCAGCTCACCATCGGAGTACCAAGAGACCCAGTACTTC. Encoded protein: CASSPSEYQETQYF. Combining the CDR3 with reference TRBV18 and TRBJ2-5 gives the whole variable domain NAGVMQNPRHLVRRRGQEARLRCSPMKGHSHVYWYRQLPEEGLKFMVYLQKENIIDESGMPKERFSAEFPKEGPSILRIQQVVRGDSAAYFCASSPSEYQETQYFGPGTRLLVL.

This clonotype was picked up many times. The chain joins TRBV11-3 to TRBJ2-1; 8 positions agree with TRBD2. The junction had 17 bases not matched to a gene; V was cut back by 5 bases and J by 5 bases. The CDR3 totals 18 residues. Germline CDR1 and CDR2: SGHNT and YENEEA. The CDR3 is CASSKDGAGVAGNNEQFF. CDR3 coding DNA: TGTGCCAGCAGCAAAGATGGGGCGGGGGTAGCGGGAAACAATGAGCAGTTCTTC.

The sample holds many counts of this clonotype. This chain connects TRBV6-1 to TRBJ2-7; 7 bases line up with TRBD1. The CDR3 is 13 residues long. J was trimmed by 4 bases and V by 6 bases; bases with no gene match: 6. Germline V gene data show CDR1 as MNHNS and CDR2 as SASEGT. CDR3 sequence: CASSPVTGYEQYF. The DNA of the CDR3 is TGTGCCAGCAGCCCCGTGACAGGGTACGAGCAGTACTTC.

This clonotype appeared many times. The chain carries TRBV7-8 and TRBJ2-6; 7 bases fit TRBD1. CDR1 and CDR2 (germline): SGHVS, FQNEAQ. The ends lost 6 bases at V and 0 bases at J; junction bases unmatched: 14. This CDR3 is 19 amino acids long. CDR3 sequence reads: CASRPPLGTASSGANVLTF. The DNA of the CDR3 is TGTGCCAGCAGGCCCCCACTTGGGACAGCTAGCTCTGGGGCCAACGTCCTGACTTTC.

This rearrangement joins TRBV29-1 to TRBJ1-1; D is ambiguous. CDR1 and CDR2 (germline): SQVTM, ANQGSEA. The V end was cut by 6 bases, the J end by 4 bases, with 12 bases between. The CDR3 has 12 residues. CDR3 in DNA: TGCAGCGTCCATAGCGGAGGCACTGAAGCTTTCTTT. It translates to CSVHSGGTEAFF.

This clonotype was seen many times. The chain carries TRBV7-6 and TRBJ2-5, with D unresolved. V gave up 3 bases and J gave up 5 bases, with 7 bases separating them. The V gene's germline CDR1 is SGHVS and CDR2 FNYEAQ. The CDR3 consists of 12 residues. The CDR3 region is CASSLGSETQYF. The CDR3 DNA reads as TGTGCCAGCAGCTTGGGATCGGAGACCCAGTACTTC.

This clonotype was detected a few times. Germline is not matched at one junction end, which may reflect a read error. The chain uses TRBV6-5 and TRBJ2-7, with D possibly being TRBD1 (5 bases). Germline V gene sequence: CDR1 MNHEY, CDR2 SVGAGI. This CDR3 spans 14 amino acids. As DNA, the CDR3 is TGTGCCAGCAGTTTCTCAGGGTCATGGTACGAGCAGTGCTTC. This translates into CASSFSGSWYEQCF.

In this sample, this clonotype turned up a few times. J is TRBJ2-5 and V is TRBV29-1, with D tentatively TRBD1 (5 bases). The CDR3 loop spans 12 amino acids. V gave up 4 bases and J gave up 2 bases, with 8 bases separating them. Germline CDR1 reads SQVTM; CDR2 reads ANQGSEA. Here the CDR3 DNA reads TGCAGCGTTGCCCGACAGCAAGAGACCCAGTACTTC. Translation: CSVARQQETQYF.

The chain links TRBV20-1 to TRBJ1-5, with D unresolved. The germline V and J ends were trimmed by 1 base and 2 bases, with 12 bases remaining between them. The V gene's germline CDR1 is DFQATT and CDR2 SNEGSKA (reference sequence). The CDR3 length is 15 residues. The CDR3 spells CSARVEGWGNQPQHF. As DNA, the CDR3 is TGCAGTGCTAGAGTTGAGGGATGGGGCAATCAGCCCCAGCATTTT.

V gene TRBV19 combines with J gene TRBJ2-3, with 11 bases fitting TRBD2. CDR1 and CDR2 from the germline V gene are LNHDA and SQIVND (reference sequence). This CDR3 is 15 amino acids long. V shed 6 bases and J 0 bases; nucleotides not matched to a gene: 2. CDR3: CASRGTSGSTDTQYF. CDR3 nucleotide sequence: TGTGCCAGTAGGGGGACTAGCGGCAGCACAGATACGCAGTATTTT. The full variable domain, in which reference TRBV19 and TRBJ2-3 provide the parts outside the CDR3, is DGGITQSPKYLFRKEGQNVTLSCEQNLNHDAMYWYRQDPGQGLRLIYYSQIVNDFQKGDIAEGYSVSREKKESFPLTVTSAQKNPTAFYLCASRGTSGSTDTQYFGPGTRLTVL.

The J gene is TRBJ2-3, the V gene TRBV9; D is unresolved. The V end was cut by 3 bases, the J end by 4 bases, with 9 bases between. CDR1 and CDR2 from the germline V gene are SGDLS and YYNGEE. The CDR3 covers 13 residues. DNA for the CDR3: TGTGCCAGCAGCGGAACCCCATCAGATACGCAGTATTTT. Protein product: CASSGTPSDTQYF.

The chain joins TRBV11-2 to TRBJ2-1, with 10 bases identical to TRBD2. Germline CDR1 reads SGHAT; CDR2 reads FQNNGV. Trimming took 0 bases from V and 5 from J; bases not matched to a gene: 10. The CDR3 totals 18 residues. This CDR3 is CASSLDLRGLAGDNEQFF. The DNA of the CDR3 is TGTGCCAGCAGCTTAGATCTAAGAGGGCTAGCGGGAGACAATGAGCAGTTCTTC.